This T cell receptor beta chain comes out of a study of OX40 agonist ivuxolimab in advanced cancers. About the study: Each dose-escalation patient presented with hepatocellular carcinoma, melanoma, renal cell or head and neck cancer. Three patients showed partial responses: one hepatocellular carcinoma and two cutaneous melanoma cases.

CDR1 and CDR2 from the germline V gene are SGHRS and YFSETQ. The CDR3 covers 15 residues. Trimming pared 5 bases from V and 4 bases from J, leaving 17 bases between. Sequencing was performed with immunoSEQ multiplex PCR; in TCRdb, only in-frame clones are kept and a portion is missing. The sample contains tens of thousands of clones, 80% to 95% of which appear only once. Broader study findings: CD8+ T cells were the subset that, on average, had more expanded clones than CD4+.

Patients were ineligible given autoimmune disease history or systemic immunosuppression. Notes on this clone: Its antigen is undetermined.

The clonotype was recovered from an adult with an advanced solid tumor such as melanoma, head and neck, liver or kidney cancer. This sequence joins TRBV5-1 and TRBJ2-3, with D tentatively TRBD2 (6 bases). The specimen comprised CD4+ or CD8+ T cells sorted from blood, sampled in a trial of the OX40 agonist ivuxolimab. The chain's CDR3 is CASSLLAELSDTQYF. Written as DNA, the CDR3 is TGCGCCAGCAGTCTACTAGCAGAACTTTCAGATACGCAGTATTTT.